These 23 T cell receptor beta chains originate from one sample sequenced in a study of OX40 agonist ivuxolimab in advanced cancers. The assay was immunoSEQ multiplex PCR, and TCRdb's table has in-frame clones only and misses some. Among more than 7,000 clones listed, roughly 70% were seen once. Sequences were derived from CD4+ or CD8+ T cells sorted from blood, sampled in a trial of the OX40 agonist ivuxolimab. These receptors all stem from an adult with an advanced solid tumor such as melanoma, head and neck, liver or kidney cancer.

The genes are TRBV15 and TRBJ2-6; TRBD1 is a possible D gene (6 bases). The CDR3 contains 16 residues. V gave up 3 bases and J gave up 0 bases, with 9 bases separating them. Germline loops: CDR1 LNHNV, CDR2 YYDKDF (reference sequence). The CDR3 here is CATSSDRSSGANVLTF. For the CDR3, the DNA is TGTGCCACCAGCAGCGACAGGAGCTCTGGGGCCAACGTCCTGACTTTC. The variable domain in full, with the rest retrieved from reference TRBV15 and TRBJ2-6, is DAMVIQNPRYQVTQFGKPVTLSCSQTLNHNVMYWYQQKSSQAPKLLFHYYDKDFNNEADTPDNFQSRRPNTSFCFLDIRSPGLGDTAMYLCATSSDRSSGANVLTFGAGSRLTVL.

The rearrangement links TRBV30 to TRBJ1-2, with D unresolved. The ends were cut back, 4 bases at V and 2 bases at J, with 8 bases in the middle. Germline V gene lookup returns CDR1 GTSNPN and CDR2 SVGIG (reference sequence). The CDR3 sequence is 12 residues long. The CDR3, as DNA: TGTGCCTGGAATGTGGGGAACTATGGCTACACCTTC. Its protein product is CAWNVGNYGYTF. The full variable domain, completed using reference TRBV30 and TRBJ1-2, is SQTIHQWPATLVQPVGSPLSLECTVEGTSNPNLYWYRQAAGRGLQLLFYSVGIGQISSEVPQNLSASRPQDRQFILSSKKLLLSDSGFYLCAWNVGNYGYTFGSGTRLTVV.

This chain's CDR3 is CASGLAGHDEQYF. The CDR3 DNA sequence: TGTGCCAGCGGGCTAGCGGGACACGACGAGCAGTACTTC. This chain joins TRBV13 and TRBJ2-7; 9 bases line up with TRBD2. Germline values: CDR1 PRHDT, CDR2 FYEKMQ (reference sequence). J gave up 5 bases and V 8 bases, and 7 bases lay outside the gene matches. The CDR3 is 13 residues long.

This clone was counted between two and nine times. DNA for the CDR3: TGTGCTCGAGGACTAGCGGGAGGGCAGAGCGAGCAGTACTTC. Its protein is CARGLAGGQSEQYF. This chain uses TRBV2 with TRBJ2-7, with 15 bases fitting TRBD2. The CDR3 spans 14 residues. Germline CDR1 and CDR2: SNHLY and FYNNEI.

This rearrangement joins TRBV9 to TRBJ2-2; D remains ambiguous. V was pared by 4 bases and J by 3 bases, with 10 bases between. This CDR3 contains 14 residues. Germline loops: CDR1 SGDLS, CDR2 YYNGEE. CDR3 sequence reads: CASSPPWDTGELFF. In DNA form, the CDR3 reads TGTGCCAGCAGCCCACCCTGGGACACCGGGGAGCTGTTTTTT.

The rearrangement uses TRBV9 and TRBJ2-7, with a tentative D call TRBD1 (5 bases). This CDR3 is built from 14 residues. Germline CDR1 SGDLS, CDR2 YYNGEE. Trimming left V 2 bases short and J 3 bases short, with 12 bases between. The CDR3, as DNA: TGTGCCAGCAGCGTTACCGACAGCATCTACGAGCAGTACTTC. This encodes CASSVTDSIYEQYF.

The genes are TRBV2 and TRBJ2-7; D gene uncertain. With 6 bases removed from V and 5 bases from J, the gap between germline ends came to 8 bases. Germline loops: CDR1 SNHLY, CDR2 FYNNEI. The CDR3 consists of 11 residues. The CDR3 protein is CASRVQNEQYF. The DNA for the CDR3 is TGTGCCAGCAGGGTTCAGAACGAGCAGTACTTC.

The rearrangement links TRBV10-2 to TRBJ2-7; 7 bases align to TRBD1. The V segment lost 3 bases and the J segment 2 bases; nucleotides outside the gene matches: 4. CDR1 WSHSY and CDR2 SAAADI come from the germline V gene. The CDR3 has 14 amino acids. In DNA, the CDR3 is TGCGCCAGCAGTGAAGGGGGCGGAACCTACGAGCAGTACTTC. Translating gives CASSEGGGTYEQYF.

This chain joins TRBV6-4 and TRBJ2-7; D is possibly TRBD2 (8 bases). Germline CDR1 is MRHNA and CDR2 is SNTAGT. There are 15 residues in the CDR3. V lost 3 bases and J lost 4, with 16 bases in between. The CDR3 protein is CASSEGGSGSYEQYF. Here the CDR3 DNA reads TGTGCCAGCAGTGAAGGGGGCAGCGGGAGTTACGAGCAGTACTTC.

This chain joins TRBV27 and TRBJ1-1; weak D call: TRBD1 (6 bases). V dropped 3 bases and J dropped 1 base, with 9 bases sitting between them. CDR3 length: 14 residues. The V gene's germline CDR1 is MNHEY and CDR2 SMNVEV (reference sequence). The CDR3 here is CASSLARGNTEAFF. Here the CDR3 DNA reads TGTGCCAGCAGTTTGGCCAGGGGGAACACTGAAGCTTTCTTT.

The rearrangement links TRBV13 to TRBJ2-1; D possibly corresponds to TRBD2 (6 bases). Germline lookup yields CDR1 PRHDT and CDR2 FYEKMQ (reference sequence). V was trimmed by 0 bases and J by 4 bases, leaving 13 bases between them. The CDR3 spans 16 residues. The CDR3, as DNA: TGTGCCAGCAGCTTAGGCCGAGCGGGCAGATACAATGAGCAGTTCTTC. Translated, it gives CASSLGRAGRYNEQFF.

The CDR3 here is CASSLNGGRVDTGELFF. CDR3 bases: TGTGCCAGCAGCTTAAATGGGGGTCGGGTTGACACCGGGGAGCTGTTTTTT. V is TRBV7-9 and J is TRBJ2-2; D might be TRBD1 or TRBD2, each matching 5 bases. The V gene lost 2 bases and the J gene lost 3 bases, with 16 bases spanning the gap. The CDR3 covers 17 residues. Per the germline V gene, CDR1 is SEHNR and CDR2 is FQNEAQ (reference sequence).

The table lists this clone with a few counts. The V call is TRBV13, the J call TRBJ2-1, with D tentatively TRBD2 (6 bases). Germline V gene lookup returns CDR1 PRHDT and CDR2 FYEKMQ (reference sequence). The CDR3 has 13 residues. V dropped 5 bases and J dropped 6 bases, with 11 bases sitting between them. CDR3 amino acids: CASSVATSNEQFF. CDR3 in DNA: TGTGCCAGCAGCGTAGCGACTAGCAATGAGCAGTTCTTC.

V usage is TRBV11-2 and J usage is TRBJ2-5, with D unclear. The ends were cut back, 1 base at V and 2 bases at J, with 8 bases in the middle. The CDR3 consists of 14 residues. From germline, CDR1 is SGHAT and CDR2 FQNNGV. The CDR3 bases are TGTGCCAGCAGCTTAGGGCAGCTACAAGAGACCCAGTACTTC. It specifies CASSLGQLQETQYF.

At least ten counts were recorded for this clone. The rearrangement links TRBV9 to TRBJ1-3, with a weak D call TRBD1 (5 bases). This CDR3 contains 16 residues. The V gene lost 3 bases and the J gene lost 4 bases, with 17 bases spanning the gap. Germline-derived CDR1 and CDR2 are SGDLS and YYNGEE. The CDR3 coding sequence is TGTGCCAGCAGCGATCTGGGGGGTACTGACGGAAACACCATATATTTT. Its translation is CASSDLGGTDGNTIYF.

This chain uses TRBV6-5 with TRBJ2-2; 10 nucleotides align to TRBD2. Germline V lookup: CDR1 MNHEY, CDR2 SVGAGI. The junction had 6 bases not matched to a gene; V was cut back by 5 bases and J by 6 bases. CDR3 length equals 15 residues. The CDR3 protein is CASSNLAGVSGELFF. The CDR3 coding sequence is TGTGCCAGCAGTAATCTAGCGGGAGTGTCCGGGGAGCTGTTTTTT.

This chain connects TRBV27 to TRBJ2-1; D not resolved. The CDR3 covers 12 residues. Germline V gives CDR1 MNHEY, CDR2 SMNVEV (reference sequence). The V and J ends lost 4 bases and 9 bases respectively, with 10 bases between them. The CDR3 reads CASSWPGPEQFF. The CDR3 region has the DNA TGTGCCAGCAGTTGGCCAGGTCCTGAGCAGTTCTTC.

V gene TRBV28 combines with J gene TRBJ2-7; TRBD1 is a possible D gene (5 bases). Trimming removed 6 bases at V and 2 bases at J, with 14 bases between. The germline gives CDR1 MDHEN, CDR2 SYDVKM. The length of the CDR3 is 14 residues. CDR3 DNA sequence: TGTGCCAGCAGCACGCTCAGGGCCGCCTACGAGCAGTACTTC. Its translation: CASSTLRAAYEQYF.

This clone occurred a few times. The CDR3 DNA is TGTGCCAGCAGCGTGGGACTAGCGGGAATTAGCACAGATACGCAGTATTTT. It encodes CASSVGLAGISTDTQYF. V gene TRBV11-2 combines with J gene TRBJ2-3; 13 nucleotides agree with TRBD2. The CDR3 has 17 amino acids. The V gene end was trimmed by 5 bases and the J gene end by 0 bases; junction bases not matched to a gene: 5. Germline CDR1 and CDR2: SGHAT and FQNNGV. Using reference TRBV11-2 and TRBJ2-3 for the parts outside the CDR3, the full variable domain is EAGVAQSPRYKIIEKRQSVAFWCNPISGHATLYWYQQILGQGPKLLIQFQNNGVVDDSQLPKDRFSAERLKGVDSTLKIQPAKLEDSAVYLCASSVGLAGISTDTQYFGPGTRLTVL.

The chain combines TRBV11-2 with TRBJ1-2, with D perhaps TRBD1 (6 bases). This CDR3 is built from 15 residues. V was shortened by 4 bases and J by 1 base, with 13 bases between the two germline ends. In germline, CDR1 is SGHAT, CDR2 FQNNGV. The CDR3 protein is CASSSLMDSNYGYTF. For the CDR3, the DNA is TGTGCCAGCAGCTCCCTTATGGACAGTAACTATGGCTACACCTTC. The full variable domain, rest sourced from reference TRBV11-2 and TRBJ1-2, is EAGVAQSPRYKIIEKRQSVAFWCNPISGHATLYWYQQILGQGPKLLIQFQNNGVVDDSQLPKDRFSAERLKGVDSTLKIQPAKLEDSAVYLCASSSLMDSNYGYTFGSGTRLTVV.

This chain joins TRBV6-1 and TRBJ2-1; the D gene is possibly TRBD2 (6 bases). This CDR3 comprises 15 residues. Germline values: CDR1 MNHNS, CDR2 SASEGT. V gave up 1 base and J gave up 4 bases, with 11 bases separating them. CDR3 amino acids: CASSEEGLRYNEQFF. DNA for the CDR3: TGTGCCAGCAGTGAAGAGGGACTGAGATACAATGAGCAGTTCTTC.

The chain uses TRBV9 and TRBJ2-7; D unresolved. The CDR3 totals 12 residues. CDR1 and CDR2 (germline): SGDLS, YYNGEE. The V end was cut by 7 bases, the J end by 0 bases, with 8 bases between. CDR3 region: CASSTDSYEQYF. CDR3 in DNA: TGTGCCAGCTCGACGGACTCCTACGAGCAGTACTTC.

The chain couples TRBV5-8 to TRBJ2-5, with D possibly matching TRBD2 (6 bases). CDR1 and CDR2 from the germline V gene are SGHTS and YDEGEE. This CDR3 spans 16 amino acids. V lost 4 bases and J lost 5, with 21 bases in between. CDR3 amino acids: CASSIQPRRAGETQYF. CDR3 DNA sequence: TGTGCCAGCAGCATTCAACCGCGGAGGGCGGGGGAGACCCAGTACTTC.